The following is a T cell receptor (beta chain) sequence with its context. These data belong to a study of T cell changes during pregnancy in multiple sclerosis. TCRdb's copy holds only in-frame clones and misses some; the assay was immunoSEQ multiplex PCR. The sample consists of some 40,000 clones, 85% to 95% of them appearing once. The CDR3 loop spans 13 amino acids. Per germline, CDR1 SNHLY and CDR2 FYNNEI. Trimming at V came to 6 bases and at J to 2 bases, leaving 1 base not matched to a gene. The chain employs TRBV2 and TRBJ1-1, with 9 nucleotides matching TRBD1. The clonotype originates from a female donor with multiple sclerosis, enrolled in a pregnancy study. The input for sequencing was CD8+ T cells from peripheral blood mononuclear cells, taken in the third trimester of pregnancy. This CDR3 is CASRQGANTEAFF. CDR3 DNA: TGTGCCAGCAGACAGGGGGCCAACACTGAAGCTTTCTTT.